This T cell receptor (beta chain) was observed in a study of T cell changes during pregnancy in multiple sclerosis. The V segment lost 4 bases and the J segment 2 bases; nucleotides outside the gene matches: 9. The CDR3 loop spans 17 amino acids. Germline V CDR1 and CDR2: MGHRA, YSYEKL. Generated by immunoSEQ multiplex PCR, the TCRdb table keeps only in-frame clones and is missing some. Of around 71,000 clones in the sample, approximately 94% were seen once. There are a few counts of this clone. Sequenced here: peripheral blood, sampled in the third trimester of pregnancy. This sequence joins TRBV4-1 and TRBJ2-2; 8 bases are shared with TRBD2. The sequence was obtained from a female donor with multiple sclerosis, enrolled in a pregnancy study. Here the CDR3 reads CASSPSQSGRNTGELFF. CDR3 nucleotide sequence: TGCGCCAGCAGCCCCAGCCAAAGCGGGAGAAACACCGGGGAGCTGTTTTTT.